The subject of this entry is one TCR beta chain. Its specific antigen is unknown. One base away there is no much larger clone; base qualities are not given. This sample stems from a study of beta chain features in type 1 diabetes (dated by TCRdb to 2017 to 2018). A note on the overall study: Mean age, gender distribution, total cell number and subset yield did not differ between patients and healthy donors. Regulatory and stem cell-like memory subsets were obtained from only 8 patients and roughly 8 healthy donors, while naive and central memory subsets were obtained from all 30 or so donors. The study compared the TCRB repertoires of sorted circulating CD4+ T cell subsets in recently diagnosed type 1 diabetes patients with those in matched healthy donors. A total of 90 million to 120 million sorted cells were examined across all samples, and a strong correlation was observed between cell number per subset and RNA yield. General study outcomes and caveats: Patients with type 1 diabetes made fewer insertions and deleted more nucleotides at VDJ recombination sites, implying thymic rearrangement abnormalities. In all four CD4+ subsets, TCRB CDR3 length was moderately but significantly shorter in type 1 diabetes patients. Naive, central memory and regulatory TCRB repertoires appeared to be more alike among patients than among healthy donors. Because cDNA was sequenced instead of genomic DNA, activated cells with high expression could be over-represented, although the groups did not differ in activation or CD3 levels. PCR may preferentially amplify shorter templates, but because patient and control samples were amplified and corrected together, any resulting skew would affect both groups equally. Because small numbers of individuals were included in the HLA sub-analyses, any influence of HLA type on TCRB rearrangement was left unresolved.

Each donor gave one peripheral blood draw, averaging roughly 0.11 L, which was collected into heparinised tubes. A BD FACSAria II was used to sort naive, central memory, regulatory and stem cell-like memory CD4+ T cells with a panel that included CD45RO, CCR7, CD25, CD127, CD95 and CD27. Every sorted population had a purity above 95%. PBMCs were isolated right away by Lymphoprep density gradient centrifugation and were stained directly, without culture. Samples were stained and sorted in pairs, with one healthy donor and one patient per experiment, so that batch effects were minimized. The entire amount of isolated RNA was reverse transcribed using the High Capacity cDNA Reverse Transcription Kit, so the sequenced TCRB transcripts were expressed ones. Deep immunoSEQ sequencing was applied to naive, central memory and regulatory T cell samples, giving an average of around 4 million total reads per sample. After sorted cells were lysed in RLT buffer, RNA was extracted with DNase-treated RNeasy Micro or Mini kits, with the choice depending on cell number. Each cell subset was processed separately to prevent cross-contamination, with patient and healthy donor samples processed together. The immunoSEQ multiplex PCR was used to amplify TCRB sequences from cDNA, generating 87-bp fragments that spanned the CDR3 region. Amplicons were sequenced on the Illumina HiSeq platform. In the original analysis: PCR bias was corrected computationally using synthetic template baselines, and reads within Hamming distance 2 were collapsed, with unmergeable singletons discarded. Reads were aligned to IMGT to assign V, D and J genes, CDR3 length, and insertions or deletions at six rearrangement sites. Within each subset, clonotype counts were normalized to sorted cell number, and only after that were true diversity and Gini coefficients computed with the tcR R package. The overlap coefficient, calculated on TCRB nucleotide sequences, was used to measure repertoire sharing. As a proxy for the pre-selection repertoire, out-of-frame TCRB sequences from naive cells were analyzed. TCRdb provides this immuneACCESS table in a form limited to in-frame rearrangements. Some clones are lacking; in checked studies, under half of them reflect an unresolved V gene, and why the rest are absent is not known. The DNA gave D and trimming, while V, J and clone size come from that table. This sample gives 600,000 to 700,000 clones in total; 9.5% to 15% of them show up just once. The top ten hold roughly 0.12% of the sample.

Sample: naive CD4+ T cells from blood. This specimen's cell subset or site label, per the study, means: true naive CD4+ T cells. The sequence was collected from a man under 40 with type 1 diabetes.

The encoded CDR3 is CASSLRGADTEAFF. The nucleotide sequence is given as TGTGCCAGCAGCCTACGGGGGGCGGACACTGAAGCTTTCTTT. This receptor chain uses TRBV9 and TRBJ1-1, with a tentative D gene TRBD1 over 6 matching bases. From cysteine to phenylalanine, the CDR3 is 14 amino acids long. Solely the CDR3 DNA is kept, with 42 bases framed from the first base. CDR1 and CDR2, per the germline V gene, are SGDLS and YYNGEE. V loses 4 bases, J loses 3 bases, and the germline ends lie 13 bases apart.